The TCR beta chain under discussion was sequenced for a study of pediatric ulcerative colitis. Turning to the study itself: Disease was pancolitis in several and left-sided in two, histology-confirmed. Study-wide results and limits: Substantially fewer templates came from a couple of patients' blood samples. Repertoires came from total lymphocyte DNA, so rare subsets like regulatory T cells may be missed.

Libraries were prepared by immunoSEQ multiplex PCR; TCRdb keeps only in-frame clonotypes and omits some of them. Among about 40,000 clones listed, roughly 82% were seen once. Rectal tissue came from one to two pinch biopsies taken at colonoscopy. This CDR3 contains 18 residues. Deletions cut 6 bases from V and 3 bases from J, with 26 bases between. Looked up from germline, CDR1 is KGHSH and CDR2 is LQKENI. A note on this clone: Its antigen is still unknown.

Sequencing input: gut tissue. The J gene is TRBJ1-2, the V gene TRBV18; TRBD1 is a possible D gene (6 bases). The sequence derives from a boy younger than 18 with severe ulcerative colitis. CDR3 in amino acids: CASSPTKEGGRGDYGYTF. CDR3 DNA sequence: TGTGCCAGCTCGCCCACCAAAGAGGGGGGGCGAGGTGACTATGGCTACACCTTC.